This T cell receptor beta chain was observed in a study of cytomegalovirus exposure and HLA in healthy donors. Study-level information: An early data release held some 85 million unique TCRs from HLA-typed donors.

The CDR3 has 15 amino acids. Germline values: CDR1 SGHRS, CDR2 YFSETQ. V lost 4 bases, J lost 3 bases, and 17 bases lay in between. The PCR employed 60 Vbeta primers together with 13 Jbeta primers. Clones were read by immunoSEQ multiplex PCR, and TCRdb kept only the in-frame ones, dropping some. The sample lists roughly 97,000 clones; approximately 80% were seen once. The receptor's source is a young woman in good health and CMV-seropositive. Sequencing was performed on PBMCs. The V gene is TRBV5-1, the J gene TRBJ2-7; D perhaps matches TRBD2 (6 bases). The CDR3 region is CASSPILGGNYEQYF. CDR3 in DNA: TGCGCCAGCAGCCCGATCCTTGGCGGGAACTACGAGCAGTACTTC.